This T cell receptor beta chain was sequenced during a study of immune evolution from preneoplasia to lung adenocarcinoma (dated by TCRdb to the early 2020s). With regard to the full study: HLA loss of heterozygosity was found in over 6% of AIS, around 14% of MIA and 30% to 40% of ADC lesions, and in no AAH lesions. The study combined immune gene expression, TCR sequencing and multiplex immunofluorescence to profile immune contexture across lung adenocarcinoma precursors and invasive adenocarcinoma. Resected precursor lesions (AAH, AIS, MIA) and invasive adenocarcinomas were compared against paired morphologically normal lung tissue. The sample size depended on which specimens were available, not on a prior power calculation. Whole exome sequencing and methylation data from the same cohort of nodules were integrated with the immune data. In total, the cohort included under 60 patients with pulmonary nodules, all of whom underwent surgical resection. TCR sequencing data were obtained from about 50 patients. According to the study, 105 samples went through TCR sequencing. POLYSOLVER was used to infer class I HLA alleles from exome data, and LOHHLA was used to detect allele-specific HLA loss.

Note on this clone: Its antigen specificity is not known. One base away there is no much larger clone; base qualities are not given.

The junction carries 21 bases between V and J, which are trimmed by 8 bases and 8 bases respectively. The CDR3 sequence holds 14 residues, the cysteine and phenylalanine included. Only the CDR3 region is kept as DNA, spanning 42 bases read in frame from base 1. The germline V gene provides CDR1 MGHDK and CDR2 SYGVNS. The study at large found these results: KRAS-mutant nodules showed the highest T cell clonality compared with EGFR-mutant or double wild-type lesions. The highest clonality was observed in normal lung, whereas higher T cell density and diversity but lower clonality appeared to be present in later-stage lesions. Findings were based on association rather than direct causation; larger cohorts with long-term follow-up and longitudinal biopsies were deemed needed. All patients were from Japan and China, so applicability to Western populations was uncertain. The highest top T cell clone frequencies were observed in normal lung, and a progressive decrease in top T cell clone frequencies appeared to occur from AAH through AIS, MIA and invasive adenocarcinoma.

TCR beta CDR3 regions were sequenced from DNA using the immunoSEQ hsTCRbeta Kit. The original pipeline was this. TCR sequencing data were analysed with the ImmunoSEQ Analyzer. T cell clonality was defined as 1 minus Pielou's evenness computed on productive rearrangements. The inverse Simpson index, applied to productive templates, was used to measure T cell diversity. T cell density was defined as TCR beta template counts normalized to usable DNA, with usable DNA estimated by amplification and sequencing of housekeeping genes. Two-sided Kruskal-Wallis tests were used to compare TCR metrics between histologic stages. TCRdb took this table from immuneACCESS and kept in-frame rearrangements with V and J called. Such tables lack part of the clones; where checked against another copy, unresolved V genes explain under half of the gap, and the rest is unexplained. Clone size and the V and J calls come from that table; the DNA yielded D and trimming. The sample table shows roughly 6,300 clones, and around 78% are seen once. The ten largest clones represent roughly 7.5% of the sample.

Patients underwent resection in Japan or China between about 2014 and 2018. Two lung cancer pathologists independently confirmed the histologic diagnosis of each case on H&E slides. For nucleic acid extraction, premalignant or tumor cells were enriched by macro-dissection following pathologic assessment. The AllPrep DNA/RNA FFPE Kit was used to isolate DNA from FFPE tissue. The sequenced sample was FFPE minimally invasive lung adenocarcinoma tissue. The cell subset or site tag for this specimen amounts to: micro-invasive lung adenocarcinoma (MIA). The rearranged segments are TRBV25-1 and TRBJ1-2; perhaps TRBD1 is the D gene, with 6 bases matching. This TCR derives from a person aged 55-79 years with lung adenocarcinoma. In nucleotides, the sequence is TGTGCCAGCCTGGGGGCCGGAACCATTGGGGGCTACACCTTC. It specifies CASLGAGTIGGYTF.